This is a list of T cell receptor beta chains from one sample in a study of blood T cell repertoires in COVID-19. The assay was immunoSEQ multiplex PCR, and TCRdb's table has in-frame clones only and misses some. The profile shows a few hundred thousand clones, 75% to 95% of them singletons. The sample comprised peripheral blood. The receptors stem from a young woman with COVID-19, enrolled during active disease. CDR3s leave out the opening cysteine and the closing phenylalanine or tryptophan. A D gene is named only where the DNA matches it firmly. Size values are once, few and many counts, or a class for expanded clones, and some rows have none.

CDR3aa: ASSLGSSGNTIY
d_gene: NA
j_gene: TRBJ1-3
abundance: NA
v_gene: TRBV11-2

CDR3aa: ASSPRLAGGSYNEQF
d_gene: TRBD2
j_gene: TRBJ2-1
abundance: once
v_gene: TRBV5-1

CDR3aa: ASTPGWKGEAF
d_gene: NA
j_gene: TRBJ1-1
abundance: NA
v_gene: TRBV12-3/TRBV12-4

CDR3aa: ATSRDLTIY
d_gene: NA
j_gene: TRBJ1-3
abundance: few
v_gene: TRBV15

CDR3aa: ASSFGGSKSYNEQF
d_gene: NA
j_gene: TRBJ2-1
abundance: NA
v_gene: TRBV5-4

CDR3aa: ASRATGIGEKLF
d_gene: TRBD1
j_gene: TRBJ1-4
abundance: once
v_gene: TRBV6-5

CDR3aa: ASSSGQATYEQY
d_gene: TRBD1
j_gene: TRBJ2-7
abundance: NA
v_gene: TRBV9

CDR3aa: ASSETGGISEQF
d_gene: TRBD1
j_gene: TRBJ2-1
abundance: NA
v_gene: TRBV6-1

CDR3aa: ASSRGGQETQY
d_gene: TRBD2
j_gene: TRBJ2-5
abundance: NA
v_gene: TRBV7-3

CDR3aa: KGGTLGEKLF
d_gene: NA
j_gene: TRBJ1-4
abundance: NA
v_gene: TRBV12-5

CDR3aa: ASSERTGGSYEQY
d_gene: TRBD1
j_gene: TRBJ2-7
abundance: many
v_gene: TRBV6-1

CDR3aa: ASSPRSTEAF
d_gene: NA
j_gene: TRBJ1-1
abundance: NA
v_gene: TRBV7-9

CDR3aa: SASHRTSGYEQY
d_gene: TRBD2
j_gene: TRBJ2-7
abundance: NA
v_gene: TRBV20-1

CDR3aa: ASSQDSFSYEQY
d_gene: NA
j_gene: TRBJ2-7
abundance: many
v_gene: TRBV3-1/TRBV3-2

CDR3aa: ASSNSHEQF
d_gene: NA
j_gene: TRBJ2-1
abundance: NA
v_gene: TRBV19

CDR3aa: ASGQGGTGYTGELF
d_gene: TRBD1
j_gene: TRBJ2-2
abundance: NA
v_gene: TRBV7-6

CDR3aa: ASSRNTGELF
d_gene: NA
j_gene: TRBJ2-2
abundance: NA
v_gene: TRBV11-2

CDR3aa: AISETETYEQY
d_gene: NA
j_gene: TRBJ2-7
abundance: few
v_gene: TRBV10-3

CDR3aa: ASSPLDRVGTEAF
d_gene: TRBD1
j_gene: TRBJ1-1
abundance: NA
v_gene: TRBV5-6

CDR3aa: ASSMRTMGETQY
d_gene: NA
j_gene: TRBJ2-5
abundance: once
v_gene: TRBV19

CDR3aa: ASSGTGGSGNTIY
d_gene: TRBD1
j_gene: TRBJ1-3
abundance: NA
v_gene: TRBV9

CDR3aa: ASRQSSGRASMRADTQY
d_gene: TRBD2
j_gene: TRBJ2-3
abundance: NA
v_gene: TRBV5-1

CDR3aa: ATSDLAGGHDNEQF
d_gene: TRBD2
j_gene: TRBJ2-1
abundance: NA
v_gene: TRBV24-1

CDR3aa: ASSQLQQGDTDTQY
d_gene: TRBD1
j_gene: TRBJ2-3
abundance: once
v_gene: TRBV4-3

CDR3aa: ASSDRTRWGEQY
d_gene: NA
j_gene: TRBJ2-7
abundance: NA
v_gene: TRBV13

CDR3aa: ASSLEAEDNEQF
d_gene: NA
j_gene: TRBJ2-1
abundance: NA
v_gene: TRBV5-1

CDR3aa: ATSDYRSPGTDTQY
d_gene: NA
j_gene: TRBJ2-3
abundance: NA
v_gene: TRBV24-1

CDR3aa: ASSFGHSPEAF
d_gene: NA
j_gene: TRBJ1-1
abundance: NA
v_gene: TRBV3-1/TRBV3-2

CDR3aa: ASSPGFSTDTQY
d_gene: NA
j_gene: TRBJ2-3
abundance: once
v_gene: TRBV7-2

CDR3aa: ASSLTGTNSYEQY
d_gene: TRBD2
j_gene: TRBJ2-7
abundance: NA
v_gene: TRBV11-2

CDR3aa: ASSGGLAGAVETQY
d_gene: TRBD2
j_gene: TRBJ2-5
abundance: NA
v_gene: TRBV27

CDR3aa: ASRQGREKLF
d_gene: TRBD1
j_gene: TRBJ1-4
abundance: NA
v_gene: TRBV6-5

CDR3aa: ASSFFPGGPPNEQF
d_gene: TRBD2
j_gene: TRBJ2-1
abundance: once
v_gene: TRBV7-9

CDR3aa: ASSPRLAGGEQY
d_gene: TRBD2
j_gene: TRBJ2-7
abundance: NA
v_gene: TRBV5-4

CDR3aa: ASSILTASYNSPLH
d_gene: NA
j_gene: TRBJ1-6
abundance: NA
v_gene: TRBV19

CDR3aa: ASSEAVVRGWSNQPQH
d_gene: NA
j_gene: TRBJ1-5
abundance: few
v_gene: TRBV6-1

CDR3aa: ASSGSGVTGELF
d_gene: NA
j_gene: TRBJ2-2
abundance: NA
v_gene: TRBV9

CDR3aa: ASSLAGSTDTQY
d_gene: NA
j_gene: TRBJ2-3
abundance: NA
v_gene: TRBV5-1

CDR3aa: ASSPWGPVEGYT
d_gene: NA
j_gene: TRBJ1-2
abundance: NA
v_gene: TRBV18

CDR3aa: SVEGTGGLYEQY
d_gene: TRBD1
j_gene: TRBJ2-7
abundance: NA
v_gene: TRBV29-1

CDR3aa: ASGSGQGDTQY
d_gene: TRBD1
j_gene: TRBJ2-3
abundance: NA
v_gene: TRBV12-5

CDR3aa: ASSARVTNNSPLH
d_gene: NA
j_gene: TRBJ1-6
abundance: once
v_gene: TRBV2

CDR3aa: ASSSTLAGSSYEQY
d_gene: TRBD2
j_gene: TRBJ2-7
abundance: NA
v_gene: TRBV18

CDR3aa: ASSRLAGGYEQY
d_gene: TRBD2
j_gene: TRBJ2-7
abundance: once
v_gene: TRBV19

CDR3aa: ASSDSRETKTYEQY
d_gene: NA
j_gene: TRBJ2-7
abundance: NA
v_gene: TRBV6-4

CDR3aa: AWSNRATGELF
d_gene: NA
j_gene: TRBJ2-2
abundance: NA
v_gene: TRBV30

CDR3aa: ASSPPGYEQY
d_gene: NA
j_gene: TRBJ2-7
abundance: once
v_gene: TRBV18